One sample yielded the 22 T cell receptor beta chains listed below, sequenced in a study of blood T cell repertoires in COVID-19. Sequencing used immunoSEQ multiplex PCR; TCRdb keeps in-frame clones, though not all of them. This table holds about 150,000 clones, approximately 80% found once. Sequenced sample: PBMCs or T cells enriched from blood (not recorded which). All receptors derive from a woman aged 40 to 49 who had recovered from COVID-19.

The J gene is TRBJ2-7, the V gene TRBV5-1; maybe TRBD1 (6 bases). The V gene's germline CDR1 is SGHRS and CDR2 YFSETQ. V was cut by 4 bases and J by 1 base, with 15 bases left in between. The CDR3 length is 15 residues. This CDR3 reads CASSPDGGGSYEQYF. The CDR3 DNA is TGCGCCAGCAGCCCGGATGGGGGCGGTTCCTACGAGCAGTACTTC.

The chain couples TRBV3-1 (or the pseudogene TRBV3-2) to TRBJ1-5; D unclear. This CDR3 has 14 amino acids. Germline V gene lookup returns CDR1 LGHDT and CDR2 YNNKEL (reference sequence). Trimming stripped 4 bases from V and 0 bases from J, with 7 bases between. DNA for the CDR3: TGTGCCAGCAGCCTGAGGTTTAGCAATCAGCCCCAGCATTTT. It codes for CASSLRFSNQPQHF.

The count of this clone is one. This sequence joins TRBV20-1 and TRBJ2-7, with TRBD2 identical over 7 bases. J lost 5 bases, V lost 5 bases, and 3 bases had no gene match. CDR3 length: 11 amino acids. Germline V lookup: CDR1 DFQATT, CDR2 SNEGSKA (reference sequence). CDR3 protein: CSADAGDEQYF. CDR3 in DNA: TGCAGTGCTGATGCGGGGGACGAGCAGTACTTC.

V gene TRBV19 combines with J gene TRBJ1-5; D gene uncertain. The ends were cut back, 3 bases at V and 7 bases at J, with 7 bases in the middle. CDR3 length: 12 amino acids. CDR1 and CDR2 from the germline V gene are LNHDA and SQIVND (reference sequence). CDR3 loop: CASSMLGQPQHF. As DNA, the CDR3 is TGTGCCAGTAGTATGCTGGGCCAGCCCCAGCATTTT.

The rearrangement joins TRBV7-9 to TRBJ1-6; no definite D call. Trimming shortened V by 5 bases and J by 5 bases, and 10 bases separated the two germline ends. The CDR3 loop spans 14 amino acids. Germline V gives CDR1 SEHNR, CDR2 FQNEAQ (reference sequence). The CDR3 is CASSRHSDNSPLHF. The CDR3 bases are TGTGCCAGCAGCAGACACTCAGATAATTCACCCCTCCACTTT.

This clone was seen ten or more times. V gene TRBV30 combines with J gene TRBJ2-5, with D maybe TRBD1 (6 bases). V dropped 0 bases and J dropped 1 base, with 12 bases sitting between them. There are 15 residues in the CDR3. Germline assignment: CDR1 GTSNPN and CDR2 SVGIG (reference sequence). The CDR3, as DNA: TGTGCCTGGAGTGTCGGCAGGGGAGTCCAAGAGACCCAGTACTTC. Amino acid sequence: CAWSVGRGVQETQYF.

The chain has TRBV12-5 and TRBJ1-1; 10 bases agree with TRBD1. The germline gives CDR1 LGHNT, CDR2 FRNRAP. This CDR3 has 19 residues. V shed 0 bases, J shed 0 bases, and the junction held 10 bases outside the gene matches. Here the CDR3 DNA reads TGTGCTAGTGGTTTGGTAATTGGGACAGGGGCTTCAATGAACACTGAAGCTTTCTTT. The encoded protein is CASGLVIGTGASMNTEAFF.

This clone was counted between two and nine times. The chain's CDR3 is CASSSDPGIQFF. CDR3 nucleotide sequence: TGTGCCAGCAGCTCTGACCCGGGGATCCAGTTCTTC. The chain has TRBV7-9 and TRBJ2-1, with TRBD2 as a possible D gene (5 bases). Germline assignment: CDR1 SEHNR and CDR2 FQNEAQ (reference sequence). The CDR3 loop spans 12 amino acids. V shed 4 bases and J shed 13 bases, with 14 bases lying between them.

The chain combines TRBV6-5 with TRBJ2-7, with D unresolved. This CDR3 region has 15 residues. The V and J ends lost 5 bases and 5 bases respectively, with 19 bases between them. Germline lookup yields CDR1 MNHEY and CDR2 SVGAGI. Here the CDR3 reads CASSPMVGVKDEQYF. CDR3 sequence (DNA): TGTGCCAGCAGTCCTATGGTCGGAGTGAAGGACGAGCAGTACTTC.

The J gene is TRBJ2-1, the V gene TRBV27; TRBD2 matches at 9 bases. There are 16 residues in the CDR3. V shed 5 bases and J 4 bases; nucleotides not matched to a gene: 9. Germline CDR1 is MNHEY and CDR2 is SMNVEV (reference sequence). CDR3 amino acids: CASSLGTSPIYNEQFF. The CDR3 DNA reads TGTGCCAGCAGTCTCGGGACTAGCCCCATATACAATGAGCAGTTCTTC.

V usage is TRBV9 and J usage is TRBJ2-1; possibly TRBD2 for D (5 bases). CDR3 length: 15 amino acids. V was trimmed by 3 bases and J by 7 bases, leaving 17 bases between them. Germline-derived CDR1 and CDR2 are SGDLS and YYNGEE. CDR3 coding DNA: TGTGCCAGCAGCGGAAGGGTAGGTAGCGTGAATGAGCAGTTCTTC. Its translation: CASSGRVGSVNEQFF.

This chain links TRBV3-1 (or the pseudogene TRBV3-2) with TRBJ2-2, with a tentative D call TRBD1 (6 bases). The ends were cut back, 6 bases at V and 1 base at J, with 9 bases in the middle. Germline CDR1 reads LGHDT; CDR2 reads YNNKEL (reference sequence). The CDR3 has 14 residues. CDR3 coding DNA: TGTGCCAGCAGGATACAGGGGAACACCGGGGAGCTGTTTTTT. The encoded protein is CASRIQGNTGELFF.

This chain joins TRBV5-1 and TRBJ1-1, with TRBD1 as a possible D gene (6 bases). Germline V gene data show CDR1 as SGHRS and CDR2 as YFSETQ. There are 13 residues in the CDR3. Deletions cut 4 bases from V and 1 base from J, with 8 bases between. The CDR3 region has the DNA TGCGCCAGCAGCATACAGGGGAACACTGAAGCTTTCTTT. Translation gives CASSIQGNTEAFF. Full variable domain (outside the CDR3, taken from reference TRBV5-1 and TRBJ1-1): KAGVTQTPRYLIKTRGQQVTLSCSPISGHRSVSWYQQTPGQGLQFLFEYFSETQRNKGNFPGRFSGRQFSNSRSEMNVSTLELGDSALYLCASSIQGNTEAFFGQGTRLTVV.

CDR3 sequence (DNA): TGTGCCAGCAGTGAAGGTAGGGGGCAGCCCCAGCATTTT. It translates to CASSEGRGQPQHF. This rearrangement joins TRBV6-4 to TRBJ1-5; a possible D gene is TRBD1 (6 bases). Germline values: CDR1 MRHNA, CDR2 SNTAGT. CDR3 length: 13 amino acids. V shed 3 bases and J shed 7 bases, with 10 bases lying between them.

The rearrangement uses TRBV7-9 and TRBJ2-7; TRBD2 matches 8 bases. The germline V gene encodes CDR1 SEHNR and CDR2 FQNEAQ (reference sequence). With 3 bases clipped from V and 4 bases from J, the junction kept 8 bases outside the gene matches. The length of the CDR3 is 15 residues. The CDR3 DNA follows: TGTGCCAGCAGCTTGGGACATAGCGGGAAATACGAGCAGTACTTC. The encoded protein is CASSLGHSGKYEQYF.

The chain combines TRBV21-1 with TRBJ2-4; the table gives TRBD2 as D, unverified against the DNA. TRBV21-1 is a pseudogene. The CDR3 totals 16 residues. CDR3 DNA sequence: TGTGCCAGCAGCAGCGCACCCTTCCCCTGCAAAAACATTCAGTACTTC. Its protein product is CASSSAPFPCKNIQYF.

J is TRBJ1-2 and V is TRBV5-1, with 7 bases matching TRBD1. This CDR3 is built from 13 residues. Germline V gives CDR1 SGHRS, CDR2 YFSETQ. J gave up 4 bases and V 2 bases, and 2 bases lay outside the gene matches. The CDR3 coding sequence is TGCGCCAGCAGCTTCGCAGGGGGCTATGGCTACACCTTC. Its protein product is CASSFAGGYGYTF. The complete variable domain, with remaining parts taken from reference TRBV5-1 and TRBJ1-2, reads KAGVTQTPRYLIKTRGQQVTLSCSPISGHRSVSWYQQTPGQGLQFLFEYFSETQRNKGNFPGRFSGRQFSNSRSEMNVSTLELGDSALYLCASSFAGGYGYTFGSGTRLTVV.

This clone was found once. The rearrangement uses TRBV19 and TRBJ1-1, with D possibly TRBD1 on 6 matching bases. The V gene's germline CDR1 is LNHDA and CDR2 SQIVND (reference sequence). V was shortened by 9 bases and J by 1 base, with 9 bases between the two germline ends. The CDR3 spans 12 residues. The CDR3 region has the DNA TGTGCCAGCGGACAGAGGAACACTGAAGCTTTCTTT. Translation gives CASGQRNTEAFF. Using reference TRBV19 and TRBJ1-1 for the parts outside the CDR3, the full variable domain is DGGITQSPKYLFRKEGQNVTLSCEQNLNHDAMYWYRQDPGQGLRLIYYSQIVNDFQKGDIAEGYSVSREKKESFPLTVTSAQKNPTAFYLCASGQRNTEAFFGQGTRLTVV.

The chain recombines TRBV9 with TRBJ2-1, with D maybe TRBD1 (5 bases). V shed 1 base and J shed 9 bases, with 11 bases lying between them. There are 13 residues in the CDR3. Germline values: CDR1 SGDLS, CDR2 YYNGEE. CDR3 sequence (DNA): TGTGCCAGCAGCGTAACCAGGGCTGGTGAGCAGTTCTTC. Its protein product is CASSVTRAGEQFF.

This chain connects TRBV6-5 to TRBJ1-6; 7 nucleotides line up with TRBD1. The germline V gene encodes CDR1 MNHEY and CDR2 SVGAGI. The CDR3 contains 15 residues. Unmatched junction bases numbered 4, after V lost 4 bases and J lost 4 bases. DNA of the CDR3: TGTGCCAGCAGTTGGGGACAGCCTTATAATTCACCCCTCCACTTT. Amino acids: CASSWGQPYNSPLHF.

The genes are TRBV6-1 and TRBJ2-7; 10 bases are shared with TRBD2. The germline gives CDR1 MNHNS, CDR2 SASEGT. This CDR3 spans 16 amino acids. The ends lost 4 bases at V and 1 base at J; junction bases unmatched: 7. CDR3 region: CASSGRSGRASYEQYF. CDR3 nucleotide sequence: TGTGCCAGCAGTGGGCGCAGCGGGAGGGCTTCCTACGAGCAGTACTTC.

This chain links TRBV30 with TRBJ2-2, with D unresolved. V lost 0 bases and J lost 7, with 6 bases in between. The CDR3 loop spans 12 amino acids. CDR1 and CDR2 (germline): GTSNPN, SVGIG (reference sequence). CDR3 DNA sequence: TGTGCCTGGAGTGTACTTAGCGGGGAGCTGTTTTTT. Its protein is CAWSVLSGELFF.